These 20 T cell receptor beta chains were all obtained from the same sample, sequenced in a study of T cell responses to AZD1222 COVID-19 vaccine. Clones were sequenced by immunoSEQ multiplex PCR, and TCRdb holds only the in-frame ones, with some missing. The sample includes under 90,000 clones, roughly 80% of them seen just once. The specimen was peripheral blood, collected 28 days after the second AZD1222 dose. These TCRs come from an adult who received the AZD1222 COVID-19 vaccine.

The V gene is TRBV6-1, the J gene TRBJ2-4; D possibly corresponds to TRBD1 (5 bases). The CDR3 is 13 amino acids. V was trimmed by 6 bases and J by 1 base, leaving 7 bases between them. Germline CDR1 reads MNHNS; CDR2 reads SASEGT. This CDR3 is CASSSGAKNIQYF. In nucleotides, the CDR3 is TGTGCCAGCAGCTCAGGGGCCAAAAACATTCAGTACTTC.

The chain employs TRBV4-1 and TRBJ2-1; D possibly corresponds to TRBD2 (6 bases). With 4 bases removed from V and 8 bases from J, the gap between germline ends came to 24 bases. Germline V CDR1 and CDR2: MGHRA, YSYEKL. CDR3 length: 17 residues. The chain's CDR3 is CASSLLLLAPVIHEQFF. For the CDR3, the DNA is TGCGCCAGCAGCCTCCTTCTACTAGCTCCGGTGATCCATGAGCAGTTCTTC.

This clone has a handful of counts. V and J are TRBV9 and TRBJ2-3; perhaps TRBD2 as D (5 bases). The V gene's germline CDR1 is SGDLS and CDR2 YYNGEE. This CDR3 region has 15 residues. V lost 0 bases and J 2 bases, leaving 10 bases between the germline ends. The CDR3 region is CASSVDAGSTDTQYF. The CDR3 DNA follows: TGTGCCAGCAGCGTAGATGCGGGCTCCACAGATACGCAGTATTTT.

The genes are TRBV5-4 and TRBJ1-2; no definite D call. CDR1 and CDR2 (germline): SGHNT, YYREEE (reference sequence). This CDR3 is 14 amino acids long. Trimming shortened V by 1 base and J by 2 bases, and 9 bases separated the two germline ends. The CDR3 loop reads CASSLFQTNYGYTF. In DNA, the CDR3 is TGTGCCAGCAGCTTGTTTCAAACGAACTATGGCTACACCTTC.

The chain combines TRBV7-9 with TRBJ1-4; the D gene is possibly TRBD1 (5 bases). The length of the CDR3 is 16 residues. Germline CDR1 SEHNR, CDR2 FQNEAQ (reference sequence). The germline V and J ends were trimmed by 3 bases and 6 bases, with 17 bases remaining between them. CDR3 sequence (DNA): TGTGCCAGCAGCTTCGACAGTTCCGTTGCGTATGAAAAACTGTTTTTT. It codes for CASSFDSSVAYEKLFF. Full variable domain (rest looked up from reference TRBV7-9 and TRBJ1-4): DTGVSQNPRHKITKRGQNVTFRCDPISEHNRLYWYRQTLGQGPEFLTYFQNEAQLEKSRLLSDRFSAERPKGSFSTLEIQRTEQGDSAMYLCASSFDSSVAYEKLFFGSGTQLSVL.

The chain couples TRBV29-1 to TRBJ2-7; the match to TRBD1 covers 8 bases. Trimming cost V 1 base and J 6 bases; bases outside gene matches: 8. This CDR3 comprises 14 residues. Germline CDR1 SQVTM, CDR2 ANQGSEA. DNA for the CDR3: TGCAGCGTTGAAGGAGGGGCAGGGGGCATCGAGCAGTACTTC. Encoded protein: CSVEGGAGGIEQYF.

This chain joins TRBV7-9 and TRBJ2-5; the D is unclear. The germline CDR1 and CDR2 sequences are SEHNR and FQNEAQ (reference sequence). V lost 0 bases and J 1 base, leaving 15 bases between the germline ends. The CDR3 loop spans 17 amino acids. CDR3 bases: TGTGCCAGCAGCTTAGCGCGTCTGGGATTAAGCCAAGAGACCCAGTACTTC. Protein product: CASSLARLGLSQETQYF.

The chain joins TRBV5-6 to TRBJ2-6; D is ambiguous. CDR3 length: 16 amino acids. Germline CDR1 SGHDT, CDR2 YYEEEE. V was trimmed by 0 bases and J by 2 bases, leaving 9 bases between them. The chain's CDR3 is CASSLEWRPGANVLTF. For the CDR3, the DNA is TGTGCCAGCAGCTTGGAGTGGAGACCTGGGGCCAACGTCCTGACTTTC.

V is TRBV7-9 and J is TRBJ1-4; a weak D match, TRBD1 (6 bases). The V end lost 5 bases, the J end lost 0 bases, and 10 bases lay between the germline ends. The CDR3 spans 15 residues. Looked up from germline, CDR1 is SEHNR and CDR2 is FQNEAQ (reference sequence). The CDR3 DNA reads as TGTGCCAGCAGCCTCACAGGGCCAACTAATGAAAAACTGTTTTTT. Protein sequence: CASSLTGPTNEKLFF.

The chain couples TRBV19 to TRBJ1-2; tentatively, D is TRBD1 (5 bases). Trimming shortened V by 9 bases and J by 4 bases, and 24 bases separated the two germline ends. This CDR3 contains 16 residues. The germline gives CDR1 LNHDA, CDR2 SQIVND (reference sequence). DNA of the CDR3: TGTGCCAGCTACGCCTCAATTAGTGAGGGGTCCTATGGCTACACCTTC. Its translation is CASYASISEGSYGYTF.

This chain links TRBV4-2 with TRBJ1-2; TRBD1 is a possible D gene (5 bases). The CDR3 length is 14 residues. The V gene's germline CDR1 is LGHNA and CDR2 YNFKEQ. Trimming took off 2 bases at V and 6 bases at J, with 13 bases between the two ends. The CDR3 loop reads CASSQPTAGHGYTF. The CDR3, as DNA: TGTGCCAGCAGCCAACCCACGGCAGGGCATGGCTACACCTTC.

V and J are TRBV5-1 and TRBJ1-3; the match to TRBD1 covers 7 bases. The V gene's germline CDR1 is SGHRS and CDR2 YFSETQ. The CDR3 is 15 amino acids. Trimming at V came to 0 bases and at J to 4 bases, leaving 4 bases not matched to a gene. CDR3 bases: TGCGCCAGCAGCTTGGATACAGGGGCCGGAAACACCATATATTTT. Its translation is CASSLDTGAGNTIYF.

The rearrangement links TRBV19 to TRBJ2-7; no definite D call. With 4 bases removed from V and 3 bases from J, the gap between germline ends came to 7 bases. There are 12 residues in the CDR3. Germline V gives CDR1 LNHDA, CDR2 SQIVND (reference sequence). The DNA of the CDR3 is TGTGCCAGTAGTACGGGCCTCTACGAGCAGTACTTC. Translated: CASSTGLYEQYF.

The CDR3 loop reads CASSPYGGTGANVLTF. The CDR3 DNA reads as TGCGCCAGCAGCCCCTACGGGGGAACTGGGGCCAACGTCCTGACTTTC. The chain uses TRBV5-1 and TRBJ2-6; perhaps TRBD2 as D (6 bases). The V gene lost 4 bases and the J gene lost 2 bases, with 13 bases spanning the gap. In germline, CDR1 is SGHRS, CDR2 YFSETQ. The CDR3 runs 16 residues.

J is TRBJ1-1 and V is TRBV7-9; D is perhaps TRBD1 (6 bases). The V gene lost 1 base and the J gene lost 12 bases, with 12 bases spanning the gap. Germline V CDR1 and CDR2: SEHNR, FQNEAQ (reference sequence). The CDR3 loop spans 12 amino acids. CDR3 region: CASSLGVGTPFF. CDR3 in DNA: TGTGCCAGCAGCTTAGGGGTCGGGACACCTTTCTTT. Full variable domain (missing parts from reference TRBV7-9 and TRBJ1-1): DTGVSQNPRHKITKRGQNVTFRCDPISEHNRLYWYRQTLGQGPEFLTYFQNEAQLEKSRLLSDRFSAERPKGSFSTLEIQRTEQGDSAMYLCASSLGVGTPFFGQGTRLTVV.

The gene calls are TRBV10-3 and TRBJ1-1; D is ambiguous. This CDR3 has 13 residues. The germline gives CDR1 ENHRY, CDR2 SYGVKD. Trimming pared 5 bases from V and 1 base from J, leaving 8 bases between. CDR3 DNA: TGTGCCATCAGTAGAGACACGAACACTGAAGCTTTCTTT. Translation gives CAISRDTNTEAFF.

The genes are TRBV10-3 and TRBJ1-6; TRBD1 matches 7 bases. The CDR3 runs to 15 residues. Germline loops: CDR1 ENHRY, CDR2 SYGVKD. V lost 6 bases to trimming and J lost 9 bases; unmatched junction nucleotides: 11. CDR3 loop: CAISDRDRDGSPLHF. CDR3 bases: TGTGCCATCAGCGACAGAGACAGGGACGGTTCACCCCTCCACTTT.

The rearrangement uses TRBV27 and TRBJ2-7; TRBD2 agrees at 9 bases. Germline V gene lookup returns CDR1 MNHEY and CDR2 SMNVEV (reference sequence). The CDR3 spans 14 residues. V lost 5 bases to trimming and J lost 4 bases; unmatched junction nucleotides: 6. CDR3 DNA sequence: TGTGCCAGCAGTCCGAGGACTAGCGCTTACGAGCAGTACTTC. Translating gives CASSPRTSAYEQYF.

The chain is built from TRBV6-5 and TRBJ1-1; 7 bases align to TRBD1. With V trimmed by 0 bases and J by 1 base, 5 bases remained unmatched. This CDR3 region has 16 residues. Germline V CDR1 and CDR2: MNHEY, SVGAGI. CDR3 sequence: CASSYSSGTENTEAFF. The CDR3 DNA is TGTGCCAGCAGTTACTCCTCCGGGACAGAGAACACTGAAGCTTTCTTT.

A single count supports this clone. This chain uses TRBV29-1 with TRBJ2-3, with 7 bases aligning to TRBD2. The CDR3 is made up of 17 amino acids. From germline, CDR1 is SQVTM and CDR2 ANQGSEA. V lost 3 bases, J lost 3 bases, and 15 bases stayed unmatched. CDR3 DNA sequence: TGCAGCGTTGAGTACCCCCCGGGGGGAGGGCTTACAGATACGCAGTATTTT. Its protein is CSVEYPPGGGLTDTQYF.